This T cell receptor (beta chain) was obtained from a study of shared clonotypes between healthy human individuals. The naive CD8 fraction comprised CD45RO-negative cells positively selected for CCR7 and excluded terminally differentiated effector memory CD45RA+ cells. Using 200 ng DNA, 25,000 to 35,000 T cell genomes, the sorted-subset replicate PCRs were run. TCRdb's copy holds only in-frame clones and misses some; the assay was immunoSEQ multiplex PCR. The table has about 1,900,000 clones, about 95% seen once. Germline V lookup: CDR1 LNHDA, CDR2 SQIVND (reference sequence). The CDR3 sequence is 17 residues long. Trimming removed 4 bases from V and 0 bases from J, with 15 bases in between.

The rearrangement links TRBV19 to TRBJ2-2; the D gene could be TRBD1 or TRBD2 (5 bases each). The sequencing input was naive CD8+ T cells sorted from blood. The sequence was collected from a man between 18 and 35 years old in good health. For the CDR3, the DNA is TGTGCCAGTAGTAGGAGGTACGAGACAGCGAACACCGGGGAGCTGTTTTTT. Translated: CASSRRYETANTGELFF.